This entry concerns a single T cell receptor beta chain. Its specificity is not known. These data belong to a study of CD8+ T cells in alopecia areata. In the study overall: Percent of scalp involved defined treated patients' severity scores.

Broader study findings: It was observed that many expanded lesional clones persisted in scalp and blood during tofacitinib.

The treatment was: oral pan-JAK inhibitor, 5-10 mg twice daily. Following RNA extraction, reverse transcription yielded cDNA that acted as the sequencing template. Sequenced by immunoSEQ multiplex PCR; TCRdb stores in-frame clones only, minus some. Among 170,000 or so clones listed, 65% were seen once. V was clipped by 5 bases and J by 0 bases, with 3 bases between them. The germline gives CDR1 MNHNY, CDR2 SVGAGI (reference sequence). This CDR3 is 12 amino acids long. The sequencing used CD4+ T cells sorted from blood, collected at week 4, from a patient treated with tofacitinib. The TCR was taken from a human donor with alopecia areata. This chain uses TRBV6-6 with TRBJ2-3; D is unclear. The CDR3 region has the DNA TGTGCCAGCAGTCCTAGCACAGATACGCAGTATTTT. Protein sequence: CASSPSTDTQYF.